These 30 T cell receptor beta chains came from one sample sequenced in a study of blood T cells in healthy people across ages. A J-beta primer mix and a sample-barcoded 5' primer were used in a second PCR of about 7 to 12 cycles. One entry per CDR3 protein results from TCRdb running MiXCR on the 5' RACE reads. The sample holds 950,000 to 1,200,000 distinct CDR3 sequences, less than 45% seen once. The material sequenced was blood. The origin of the receptors is a man aged 18 to 29 in good health.

The V call is TRBV6-2 or TRBV6-3, the J call TRBJ2-7; the D gene is possibly TRBD1 (6 bases). CDR3 length equals 13 residues. Trimming removed 3 bases at V and 2 bases at J, with 8 bases between. Germline lookup yields CDR1 MNHEY and CDR2 SVGEGT. This CDR3 reads CASSYRTAYEQYF. In nucleotides, the CDR3 is TGTGCCAGCAGTTATAGGACAGCCTACGAGCAGTACTTC.

This chain's CDR3 is CASSYRVQGNQPQHF. The CDR3 DNA is TGTGCCAGCAGCTACAGGGTACAGGGGAATCAGCCCCAGCATTTT. The chain combines TRBV7-2 with TRBJ1-5; 7 bases line up with TRBD1. The V gene end was trimmed by 4 bases and the J gene end by 4 bases; junction bases not matched to a gene: 7. Germline CDR1 and CDR2: SGHTA and FQGNSA. The CDR3 has 15 residues.

The V and J genes are TRBV7-9 and TRBJ2-1, with 9 positions matching TRBD2. Per the germline V gene, CDR1 is SEHNR and CDR2 is FQNEAQ (reference sequence). The V and J ends lost 4 bases and 7 bases, in that order; junction bases with no gene match: 11. The CDR3 totals 16 residues. The CDR3 coding sequence is TGTGCCAGCAGCTCGACTAGCGGACGGTTTCGTAATGAGCAGTTCTTC. Residues: CASSSTSGRFRNEQFF. Full variable domain (outside the CDR3, taken from reference TRBV7-9 and TRBJ2-1): DTGVSQNPRHKITKRGQNVTFRCDPISEHNRLYWYRQTLGQGPEFLTYFQNEAQLEKSRLLSDRFSAERPKGSFSTLEIQRTEQGDSAMYLCASSSTSGRFRNEQFFGPGTRLTVL.

This clonotype has only a few counts. The CDR3 coding sequence is TGTGCCACCAGCAGAGATCGAGTGAACTACGAGCAGTACTTC. This sequence encodes CATSRDRVNYEQYF. This sequence joins TRBV15 and TRBJ2-7; D uncertain. Per germline, CDR1 LNHNV and CDR2 YYDKDF (reference sequence). The germline V and J ends were trimmed by 0 bases and 3 bases, with 9 bases remaining between them. The CDR3 is 14 residues long.

This clonotype was seen only a few times. V usage is TRBV12-3 or TRBV12-4 and J usage is TRBJ2-1; a possible D gene is TRBD2 (6 bases). V was clipped by 8 bases and J by 10 bases, with 21 bases between them. The CDR3 contains 14 residues. CDR3 DNA: TGTGCCAGCGGGCCGGGAGACTCCCTTGGGGAGCAGTTCTTC. Its protein is CASGPGDSLGEQFF.

This chain uses TRBV2 with TRBJ2-3; no clear D. CDR3 size: 16 residues. CDR1 is SNHLY and CDR2 is FYNNEI in the germline V gene. The ends were cut back, 6 bases at V and 3 bases at J, with 19 bases in the middle. The CDR3 protein is CASRAIDYVATDTQYF. The DNA for the CDR3 is TGTGCCAGCAGAGCGATCGATTACGTGGCGACAGATACGCAGTATTTT.

This clonotype was observed a few times. The chain links TRBV21-1 to TRBJ2-3. TRBV21-1 represents a pseudogene. CDR3 length: 16 residues. DNA for the CDR3: TGTGCCAGTAGCAAAGCAAGTCTGACTAGCACAGATACGCAGTATTTT. Amino acid sequence: CASSKASLTSTDTQYF.

This clonotype has more than one count but fewer than ten. The chain uses TRBV7-3 and TRBJ2-3; 10 bases agree with TRBD2. CDR3 length: 16 residues. Trimming took 4 bases from V and 0 from J; bases not matched to a gene: 4. Germline-derived CDR1 and CDR2 are SGHTA and FQGTGA. DNA of the CDR3: TGTGCCAGCAGCTCGACTAGCGGGCTTAGCACAGATACGCAGTATTTT. It specifies CASSSTSGLSTDTQYF.

V is TRBV5-6 and J is TRBJ1-1; 7 bases match TRBD1. The V and J ends lost 2 bases and 8 bases, in that order; junction bases with no gene match: 18. The CDR3 is 17 amino acids. Germline lookup yields CDR1 SGHDT and CDR2 YYEEEE. CDR3 residues: CASSFRDGGRGACEAFF. The CDR3 DNA follows: TGTGCCAGCAGCTTTAGGGATGGGGGCAGGGGGGCTTGCGAAGCTTTCTTT.

The genes are TRBV6-5 and TRBJ2-7, with D perhaps TRBD1 (6 bases). Germline assignment: CDR1 MNHEY and CDR2 SVGAGI. Deletions cut 7 bases from V and 0 bases from J, with 10 bases between. The CDR3 extends over 13 amino acids. The CDR3 nucleotides are TGTGCCAGCAAGGGACATAACTCCTACGAGCAGTACTTC. It is translated as CASKGHNSYEQYF.

This clonotype appeared a few times. This chain joins TRBV12-3 or TRBV12-4 and TRBJ1-5, with D hard to call. The ends were cut back, 7 bases at V and 6 bases at J, with 13 bases in the middle. The length of the CDR3 is 13 residues. CDR3 sequence: CASTREGRQPQHF. DNA for the CDR3: TGTGCCAGCACTCGAGAGGGTCGTCAGCCCCAGCATTTT.

The chain recombines TRBV6-2 or TRBV6-3 with TRBJ1-5, with D perhaps TRBD1 (5 bases). V lost 0 bases and J lost 6, with 12 bases in between. CDR3 length: 15 amino acids. Germline lookup yields CDR1 MNHEY and CDR2 SVGEGT. This chain's CDR3 is CASSYSTGVFQPQHF. As DNA, the CDR3 is TGTGCCAGCAGTTACTCGACGGGGGTTTTTCAGCCCCAGCATTTT.

The chain joins TRBV6-5 to TRBJ2-1, with TRBD2 identical over 13 bases. The CDR3 is 15 residues long. Per the germline V gene, CDR1 is MNHEY and CDR2 is SVGAGI. J was trimmed by 8 bases and V by 5 bases; bases with no gene match: 6. CDR3 coding DNA: TGTGCCAGCAGTACCGGACTAGCGGGGGCACATGAGCAGTTCTTC. Translated, it gives CASSTGLAGAHEQFF.

This clonotype was picked up many times. The chain joins TRBV11-2 to TRBJ2-1; D might be TRBD1 (5 bases). V was trimmed by 1 base and J by 9 bases, leaving 13 bases between them. The CDR3 runs 14 residues. Germline CDR1 and CDR2: SGHAT and FQNNGV. The CDR3 here is CASSLGQGGTEQFF. The CDR3 DNA reads as TGTGCCAGCAGCTTAGGTCAGGGCGGTACTGAGCAGTTCTTC.

There are a few counts of this clonotype. The chain couples TRBV7-2 to TRBJ1-5; a possible D gene is TRBD1 (6 bases). With 2 bases removed from V and 0 bases from J, the gap between germline ends came to 11 bases. This CDR3 comprises 16 residues. The germline gives CDR1 SGHTA, CDR2 FQGNSA. CDR3 sequence (DNA): TGTGCCAGCAGCTTACAGGGGACTTATAGCAATCAGCCCCAGCATTTT. Amino acids: CASSLQGTYSNQPQHF.

Only a few counts were recorded for this clonotype. This rearrangement joins TRBV6-6 to TRBJ1-1; D unclear. The CDR3 extends over 12 amino acids. Looked up from germline, CDR1 is MNHNY and CDR2 is SVGAGI (reference sequence). The ends were cut back, 4 bases at V and 4 bases at J, with 7 bases in the middle. For the CDR3, the DNA is TGTGCCAGCAGTTTAATATCCACTGAAGCTTTCTTT. Protein sequence: CASSLISTEAFF.

J is TRBJ1-6 and V is TRBV4-2; possibly TRBD1 for D (6 bases). Between the trimmed V and J ends, which lost 4 bases and 8 bases, there was a span of 18 bases. This CDR3 contains 16 residues. Germline lookup yields CDR1 LGHNA and CDR2 YNFKEQ. The CDR3 DNA follows: TGTGCCAGCAGCCTATCCGGGACACTACTTGATTCACCCCTCCACTTT. This translates into CASSLSGTLLDSPLHF.

Worth noting for this clonotype: Mismatch with germline at one junction end may stem from a read error. V and J are TRBV5-1 and TRBJ1-5, with D unresolved. Germline CDR1 reads SGHRS; CDR2 reads YFSETQ. The CDR3 spans 13 residues. CDR3 DNA sequence: TGCACCAGCAGCTTAGGGCGCGATCAGCCCCAGCATTTT. Translation: CTSSLGRDQPQHF.

The rearrangement joins TRBV12-3 or TRBV12-4 to TRBJ1-1; D is uncertain. The CDR3 spans 12 residues. The V end lost 8 bases, the J end lost 6 bases, and 13 bases lay between the germline ends. The CDR3 reads CASGVISAEAFF. Written as DNA, the CDR3 is TGTGCCAGCGGGGTGATATCTGCTGAAGCTTTCTTT.

The chain links TRBV2 to TRBJ2-5, with 8 nucleotides matching TRBD1. V lost 4 bases, J lost 4 bases, and 5 bases stayed unmatched. CDR1 SNHLY and CDR2 FYNNEI come from the germline V gene. This CDR3 contains 14 residues. CDR3 amino acids: CASSASDRVETQYF. DNA for the CDR3: TGTGCCAGCAGTGCCTCGGACAGGGTAGAGACCCAGTACTTC.

The chain combines TRBV27 with TRBJ1-6; TRBD1 agrees at 7 bases. Germline trimming cut 6 bases from V and 7 bases from J; bases unmatched to any gene: 12. Germline assignment: CDR1 MNHEY and CDR2 SMNVEV (reference sequence). The CDR3 extends over 16 amino acids. The CDR3 here is CASSKERGTENSPLHF. For the CDR3, the DNA is TGTGCCAGCAGCAAGGAGCGCGGGACAGAAAATTCACCCCTCCACTTT.

The chain employs TRBV12-3 or TRBV12-4 and TRBJ1-2; 7 nucleotides match TRBD1. V gave up 6 bases and J gave up 4 bases; unmatched junction bases: 8. The CDR3 length is 14 residues. In DNA form, the CDR3 reads TGTGCCAGCAGACCTACGGGACAGCCCTATGGCTACACCTTC. It translates to CASRPTGQPYGYTF.

This clonotype was recorded a few times. V is TRBV5-1 and J is TRBJ2-3, with 8 positions matching TRBD1. There are 14 residues in the CDR3. With V trimmed by 7 bases and J by 3 bases, 7 bases remained unmatched. The V gene's germline CDR1 is SGHRS and CDR2 YFSETQ. The CDR3 spells CASGTGGLTDTQYF. CDR3 sequence (DNA): TGCGCCAGCGGCACAGGGGGATTGACAGATACGCAGTATTTT.

J is TRBJ2-2 and V is TRBV9, with TRBD2 as a possible D gene (5 bases). Germline lookup yields CDR1 SGDLS and CDR2 YYNGEE. The CDR3 has 14 amino acids. V was shortened by 0 bases and J by 6 bases, with 9 bases between the two germline ends. The CDR3 sequence is CASSVGGAPGELFF. In nucleotides, the CDR3 is TGTGCCAGCAGCGTAGGGGGAGCTCCCGGGGAGCTGTTTTTT.

V gene TRBV7-2 combines with J gene TRBJ2-2; 10 bases are a match to TRBD2. J was trimmed by 5 bases and V by 1 base; bases with no gene match: 7. CDR1 and CDR2 (germline): SGHTA, FQGNSA. The CDR3 totals 17 residues. CDR3 protein: CASSLGVPGLATGELFF. CDR3 nucleotides: TGTGCCAGCAGCTTAGGTGTACCGGGACTAGCGACCGGGGAGCTGTTTTTT.

As for this clonotype: One end of the junction fails to match germline, which may point to a read error. DNA for the CDR3: TGTGCCGGCAGCCAACTCTACAGGGAGTGTGCAAGGGATGAGCAGTTCTTC. It yields the protein CAGSQLYRECARDEQFF. The chain joins TRBV4-2 to TRBJ2-1; maybe TRBD1 (6 bases). This CDR3 spans 17 amino acids. Per germline, CDR1 LGHNA and CDR2 YNFKEQ.

This clonotype was found a few times. This CDR3 reads CASSPDMYEQYF. In DNA form, the CDR3 reads TGTGCCAGCAGCCCGGACATGTACGAGCAGTACTTC. This sequence joins TRBV28 and TRBJ2-7, with a tentative D call TRBD1 (5 bases). The CDR3 runs to 12 residues. Trimming shortened V by 6 bases and J by 4 bases, and 10 bases separated the two germline ends. CDR1 is MDHEN, CDR2 SYDVKM, per germline.

This clonotype was recorded at least ten times. This rearrangement joins TRBV12-3 or TRBV12-4 to TRBJ1-5, with D possibly being TRBD1 (6 bases). Trimming took off 5 bases at V and 2 bases at J, with 7 bases between the two ends. The CDR3 covers 13 residues. The CDR3 nucleotides are TGTGCCAGCAGTCGGACAGGCAATCAGCCCCAGCATTTT. It codes for CASSRTGNQPQHF.

The CDR3 is CASSHTGRYNEQFF. The CDR3 nucleotides are TGCGCCAGCAGCCACACCGGGCGTTACAATGAGCAGTTCTTC. The chain joins TRBV5-1 to TRBJ2-1; D not resolved. Germline V lookup: CDR1 SGHRS, CDR2 YFSETQ. The V and J ends lost 4 bases and 4 bases respectively, with 12 bases between them. This CDR3 region has 14 residues.

This clonotype was seen repeatedly, ten times or more. The chain is built from TRBV20-1 and TRBJ2-3; weak D call: TRBD1 (6 bases). CDR1 and CDR2 from the germline V gene are DFQATT and SNEGSKA (reference sequence). Trimming removed 3 bases from V and 0 bases from J, with 13 bases in between. This CDR3 has 15 residues. The CDR3 region is CSASLTTGSTDTQYF. In DNA form, the CDR3 reads TGCAGTGCTAGCCTTACGACAGGTAGCACAGATACGCAGTATTTT.